The T cell receptor (beta chain) described here comes from a study of OX40 agonist ivuxolimab in advanced cancers. Regarding the complete study: Ivuxolimab, which targeted the costimulatory receptor OX40 (CD134), was an agonistic, fully human IgG2 monoclonal antibody. Patients were allowed to have had prior anti-PD-1, anti-PD-L1 or anti-CTLA-4 therapy, and around two fifths of the dose-escalation patients had been treated with checkpoint inhibitors. A male proportion of roughly 85% and a mean age of 60 years, ranging from 23 to 79, were recorded for the dose-escalation cohort. Intravenous ivuxolimab was administered to patients every 2 weeks at six dose levels: 0.01, 0.1, 0.3, 1.5, 3 and 10 mg/kg. Three dose-escalation patients achieved partial responses, one with hepatocellular carcinoma and two with cutaneous melanoma. The point of sequencing TCRbeta in the periphery was to test whether ivuxolimab changed TCR sequence diversity and drove clonal T-cell expansion. The paper covers the monotherapy dose-escalation part of the phase I ivuxolimab trial, which included N = 52 patients. Of the 50 or so patients in dose escalation, about 20 had hepatocellular carcinoma, about 15 had melanoma, 9 had renal cell carcinoma and 9 had head and neck cancer. Broader findings and caveats from the paper: Low levels of normalized T-cell clonal expansion were also seen in some patients who did not respond. At doses from 0.1 to 3.0 mg/kg, clonal expansion was seen in both CD4+ and CD8+ blood T cells between baseline and week 6. On average, CD8+ T cells showed more expanded clones than CD4+ T cells after ivuxolimab. Partial responders in the 0.1-3.0 mg/kg groups had among the lowest normalized peripheral clonal expansion, especially among CD8+ T cells. The antigen specificity of the clonally expanded peripheral T cells was not determined.

To sequence the TCRbeta CDR3 region, genomic DNA was isolated from the sorted cells. The immunoSEQ Assay was used for sequencing of TCRbeta CDR3 regions. TCRdb mirrors the immuneACCESS table, restricted to in-frame sequences. Some clones are absent from its copies; in checked studies, under half trace to an unresolved V gene, and the reason for the others is unknown. The sample has roughly 43,000 clones on record, approximately 86% of them singletons. The ten largest clonotypes hold around 30% of the sample. The trial excluded patients who had a history of autoimmune disease or were on systemic immunosuppression. Peripheral blood for TCR sequencing was drawn from every dose cohort at baseline, at cycle 4 day 1 and at cycle 7 day 1. Samples were obtained from an open-label, multicenter, first-in-human phase I dose-escalation trial of ivuxolimab. The trial enrolled adults with locally advanced or metastatic head and neck squamous cell, hepatocellular, melanoma or renal cell carcinoma. Before TCR sequencing, CD4+ and CD8+ T cells were separately sorted from peripheral blood.

A remark on this clone: No antigen is known for it. Nothing much larger sits one base from this clone, and base qualities are not available.

V lost 5 bases and J lost 6 bases; the stretch between them is 9 bases long. CDR3 length: 11 amino acids, cysteine to phenylalanine. The retained sequence is limited to the CDR3, 33 bases, with the frame set at the first base. From a lookup of the germline V gene (reference sequence), CDR1 and CDR2 are DFQATT and SNEGSKA. This specimen was CD4+ or CD8+ T cells sorted from blood, taken in a trial of the OX40 agonist ivuxolimab. Here the chain combines TRBV20-1 and TRBJ2-3; the D gene assignment is ambiguous. The receptor's source is an adult with an advanced solid tumor such as melanoma, head and neck, liver or kidney cancer. Here the CDR3 is given as CSAPAMDTQYF. The sequenced DNA: TGCAGTGCTCCTGCTATGGATACGCAGTATTTT.